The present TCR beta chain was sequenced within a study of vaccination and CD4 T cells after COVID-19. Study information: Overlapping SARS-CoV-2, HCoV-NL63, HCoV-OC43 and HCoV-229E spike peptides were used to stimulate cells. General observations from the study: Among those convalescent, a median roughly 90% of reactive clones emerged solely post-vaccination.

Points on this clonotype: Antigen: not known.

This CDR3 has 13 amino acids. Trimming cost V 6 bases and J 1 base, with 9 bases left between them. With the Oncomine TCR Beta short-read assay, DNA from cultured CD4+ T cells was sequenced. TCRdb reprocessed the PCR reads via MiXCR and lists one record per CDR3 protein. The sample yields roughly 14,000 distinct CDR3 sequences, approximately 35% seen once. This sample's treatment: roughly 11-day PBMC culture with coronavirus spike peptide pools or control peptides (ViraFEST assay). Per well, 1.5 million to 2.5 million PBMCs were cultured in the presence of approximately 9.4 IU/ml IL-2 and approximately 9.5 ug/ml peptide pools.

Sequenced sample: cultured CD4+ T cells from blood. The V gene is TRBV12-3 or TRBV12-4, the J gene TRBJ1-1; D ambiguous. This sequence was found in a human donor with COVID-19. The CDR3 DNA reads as TGTGCCAGCAGGCCTATGGGGAACACTGAAGCTTTCTTT. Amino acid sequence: CASRPMGNTEAFF.